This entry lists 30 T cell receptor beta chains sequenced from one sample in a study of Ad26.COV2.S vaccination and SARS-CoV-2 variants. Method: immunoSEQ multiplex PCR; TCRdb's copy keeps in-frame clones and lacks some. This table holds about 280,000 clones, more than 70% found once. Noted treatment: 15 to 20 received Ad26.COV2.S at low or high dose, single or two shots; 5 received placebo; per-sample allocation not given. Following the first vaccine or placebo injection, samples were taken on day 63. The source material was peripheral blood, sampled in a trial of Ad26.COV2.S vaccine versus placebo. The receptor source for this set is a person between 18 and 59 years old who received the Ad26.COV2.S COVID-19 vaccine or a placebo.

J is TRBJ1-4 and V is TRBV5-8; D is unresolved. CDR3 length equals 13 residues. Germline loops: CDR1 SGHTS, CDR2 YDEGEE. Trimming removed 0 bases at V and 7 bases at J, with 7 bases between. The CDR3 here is CASSLVGIEKLFF. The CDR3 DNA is TGTGCCAGCAGCTTGGTCGGGATTGAAAAACTGTTTTTT.

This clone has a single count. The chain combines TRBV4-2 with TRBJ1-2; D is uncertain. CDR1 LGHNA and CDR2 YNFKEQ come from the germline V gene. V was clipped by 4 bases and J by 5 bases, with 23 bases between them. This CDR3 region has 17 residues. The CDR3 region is CASSPQVAADVGYGYTF. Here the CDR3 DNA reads TGTGCCAGCAGCCCTCAGGTGGCCGCGGACGTGGGGTATGGCTACACCTTC.

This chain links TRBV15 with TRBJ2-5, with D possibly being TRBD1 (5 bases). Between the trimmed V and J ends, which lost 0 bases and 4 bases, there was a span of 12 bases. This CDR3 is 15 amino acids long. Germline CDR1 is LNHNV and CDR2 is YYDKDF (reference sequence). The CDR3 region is CATSRDSTGRETQYF. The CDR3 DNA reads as TGTGCCACCAGCAGAGATAGTACAGGTCGAGAGACCCAGTACTTC.

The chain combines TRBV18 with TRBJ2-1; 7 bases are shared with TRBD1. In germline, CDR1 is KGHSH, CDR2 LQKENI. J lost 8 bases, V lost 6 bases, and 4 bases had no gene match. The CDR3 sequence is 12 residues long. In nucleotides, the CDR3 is TGTGCCAGCTCGGCTACAGGGGATGAGCAGTTCTTC. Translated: CASSATGDEQFF.

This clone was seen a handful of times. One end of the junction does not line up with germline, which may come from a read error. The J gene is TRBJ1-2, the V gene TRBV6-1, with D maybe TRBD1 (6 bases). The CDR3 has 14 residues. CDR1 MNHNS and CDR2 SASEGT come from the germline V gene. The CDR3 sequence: CASREGGHNYGYTF. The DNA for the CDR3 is TGTGCCAGCAGAGAAGGGGGACACAACTATGGCTACACCTTC.

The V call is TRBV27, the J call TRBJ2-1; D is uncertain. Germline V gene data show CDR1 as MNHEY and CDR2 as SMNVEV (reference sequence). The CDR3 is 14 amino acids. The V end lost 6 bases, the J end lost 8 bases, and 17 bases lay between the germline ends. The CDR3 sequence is CASSQVSLLYEQFF. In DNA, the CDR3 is TGTGCCAGCAGCCAGGTGAGCCTACTATATGAGCAGTTCTTC.

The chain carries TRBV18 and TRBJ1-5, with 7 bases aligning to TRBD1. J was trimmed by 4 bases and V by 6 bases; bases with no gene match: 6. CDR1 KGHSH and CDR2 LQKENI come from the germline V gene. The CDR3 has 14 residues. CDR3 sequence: CASSQTGQNQPQHF. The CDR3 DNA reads TGTGCCAGCTCCCAGACAGGGCAGAATCAGCCCCAGCATTTT.

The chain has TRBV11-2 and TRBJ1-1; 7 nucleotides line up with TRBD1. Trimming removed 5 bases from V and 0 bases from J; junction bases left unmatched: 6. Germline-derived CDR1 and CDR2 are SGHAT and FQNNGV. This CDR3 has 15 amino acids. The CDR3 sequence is CASSLRTGLNTEAFF. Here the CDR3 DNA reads TGTGCCAGCAGCCTCCGGACAGGATTGAACACTGAAGCTTTCTTT. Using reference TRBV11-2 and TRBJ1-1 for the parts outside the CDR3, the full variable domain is EAGVAQSPRYKIIEKRQSVAFWCNPISGHATLYWYQQILGQGPKLLIQFQNNGVVDDSQLPKDRFSAERLKGVDSTLKIQPAKLEDSAVYLCASSLRTGLNTEAFFGQGTRLTVV.

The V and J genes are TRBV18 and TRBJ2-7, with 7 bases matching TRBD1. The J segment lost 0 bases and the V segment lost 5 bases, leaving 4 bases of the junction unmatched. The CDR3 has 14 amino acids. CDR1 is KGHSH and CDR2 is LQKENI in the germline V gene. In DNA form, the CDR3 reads TGTGCCAGCTCAGCCGGGACAGCCTCCTACGAGCAGTACTTC. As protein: CASSAGTASYEQYF. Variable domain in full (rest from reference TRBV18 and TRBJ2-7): NAGVMQNPRHLVRRRGQEARLRCSPMKGHSHVYWYRQLPEEGLKFMVYLQKENIIDESGMPKERFSAEFPKEGPSILRIQQVVRGDSAAYFCASSAGTASYEQYFGPGTRLTVT.

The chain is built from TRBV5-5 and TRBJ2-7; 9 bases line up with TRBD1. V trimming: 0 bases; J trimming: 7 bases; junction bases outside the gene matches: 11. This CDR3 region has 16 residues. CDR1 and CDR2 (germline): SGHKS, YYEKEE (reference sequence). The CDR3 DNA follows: TGTGCCAGCAGCTTGGCCGTGGGACAGGGATTGAGAGAGCAGTACTTC. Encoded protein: CASSLAVGQGLREQYF.

The CDR3 loop is CASSVSGSFNEQFF. The CDR3 DNA follows: TGTGCCAGCAGTGTGAGCGGGAGTTTCAATGAGCAGTTCTTC. This chain connects TRBV25-1 to TRBJ2-1, with 8 bases matching TRBD2. Germline CDR1 MGHDK, CDR2 SYGVNS. This CDR3 is 14 amino acids long. The junction had 5 bases not matched to a gene; V was cut back by 4 bases and J by 6 bases.

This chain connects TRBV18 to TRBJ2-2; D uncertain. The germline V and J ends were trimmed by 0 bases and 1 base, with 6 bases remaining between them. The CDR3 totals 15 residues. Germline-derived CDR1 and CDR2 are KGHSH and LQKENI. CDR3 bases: TGTGCCAGCTCACCACCGGAACAGAACACCGGGGAGCTGTTTTTT. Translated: CASSPPEQNTGELFF.

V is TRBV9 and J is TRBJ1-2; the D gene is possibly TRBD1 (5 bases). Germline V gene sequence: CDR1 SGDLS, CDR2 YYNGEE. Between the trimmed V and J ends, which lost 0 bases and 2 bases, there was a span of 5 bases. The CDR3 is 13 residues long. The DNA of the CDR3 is TGTGCCAGCAGCGTAGACAGGAACTATGGCTACACCTTC. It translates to CASSVDRNYGYTF. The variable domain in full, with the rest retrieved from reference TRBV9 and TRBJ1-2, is DSGVTQTPKHLITATGQRVTLRCSPRSGDLSVYWYQQSLDQGLQFLIQYYNGEERAKGNILERFSAQQFPDLHSELNLSSLELGDSALYFCASSVDRNYGYTFGSGTRLTVV.

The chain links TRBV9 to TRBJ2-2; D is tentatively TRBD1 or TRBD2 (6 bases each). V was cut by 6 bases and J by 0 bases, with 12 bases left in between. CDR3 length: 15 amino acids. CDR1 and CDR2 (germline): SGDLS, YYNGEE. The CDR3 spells CASKSGGANTGELFF. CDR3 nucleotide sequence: TGTGCCAGCAAGTCCGGGGGCGCGAACACCGGGGAGCTGTTTTTT.

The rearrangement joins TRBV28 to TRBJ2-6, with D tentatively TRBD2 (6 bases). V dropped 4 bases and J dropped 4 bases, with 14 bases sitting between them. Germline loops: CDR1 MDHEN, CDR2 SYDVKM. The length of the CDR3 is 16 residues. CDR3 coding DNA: TGTGCCAGCAGTTCTGGAGGGGCAGAAGGGGCCAACGTCCTGACTTTC. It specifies CASSSGGAEGANVLTF.

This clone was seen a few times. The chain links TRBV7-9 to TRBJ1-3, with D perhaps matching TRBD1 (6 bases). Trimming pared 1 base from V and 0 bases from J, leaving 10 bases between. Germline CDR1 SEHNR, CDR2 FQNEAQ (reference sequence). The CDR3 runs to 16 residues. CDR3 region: CASSLEGVTSGNTIYF. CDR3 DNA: TGTGCCAGCAGCTTAGAGGGGGTGACCTCTGGAAACACCATATATTTT.

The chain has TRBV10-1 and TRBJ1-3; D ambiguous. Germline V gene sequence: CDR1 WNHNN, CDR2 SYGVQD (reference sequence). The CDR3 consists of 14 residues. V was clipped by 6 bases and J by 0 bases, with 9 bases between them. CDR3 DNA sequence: TGCGCCAGCAGGGGCGGTAACTCTGGAAACACCATATATTTT. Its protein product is CASRGGNSGNTIYF.

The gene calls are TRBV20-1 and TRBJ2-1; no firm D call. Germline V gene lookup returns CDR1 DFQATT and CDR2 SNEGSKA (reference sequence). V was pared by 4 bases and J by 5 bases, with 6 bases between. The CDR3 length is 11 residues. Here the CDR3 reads CSATTNNEQFF. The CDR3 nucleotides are TGCAGTGCTACAACCAACAATGAGCAGTTCTTC.

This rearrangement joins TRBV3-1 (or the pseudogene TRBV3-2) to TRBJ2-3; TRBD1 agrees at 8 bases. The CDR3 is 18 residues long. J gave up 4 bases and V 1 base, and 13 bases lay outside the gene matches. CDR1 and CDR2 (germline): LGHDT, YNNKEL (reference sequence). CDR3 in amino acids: CASSQGWLGQDRADTQYF. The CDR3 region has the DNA TGTGCCAGCAGCCAAGGTTGGCTGGGGCAGGACAGGGCAGATACGCAGTATTTT.

CDR3 nucleotide sequence: TGTGCCACCAGCAGAGATCCAGGGGAAGCCTACGAGCAGTACTTC. This encodes CATSRDPGEAYEQYF. V usage is TRBV15 and J usage is TRBJ2-7; possible D gene TRBD1, 6 bases. V gave up 0 bases and J gave up 2 bases, with 11 bases separating them. Germline V gives CDR1 LNHNV, CDR2 YYDKDF (reference sequence). The CDR3 runs to 15 residues.

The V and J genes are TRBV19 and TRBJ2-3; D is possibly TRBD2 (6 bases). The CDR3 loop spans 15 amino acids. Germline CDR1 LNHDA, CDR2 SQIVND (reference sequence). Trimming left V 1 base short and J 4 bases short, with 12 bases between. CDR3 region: CASSIAGEAADTQYF. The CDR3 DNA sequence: TGTGCCAGTAGTATAGCGGGAGAAGCGGCAGATACGCAGTATTTT.

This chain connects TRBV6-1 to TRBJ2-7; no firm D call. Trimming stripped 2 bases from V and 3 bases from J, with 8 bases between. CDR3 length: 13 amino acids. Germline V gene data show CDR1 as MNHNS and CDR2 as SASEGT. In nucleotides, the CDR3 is TGTGCCAGCAGTGAATCCCCTTTCTACGAGCAGTACTTC. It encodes CASSESPFYEQYF.

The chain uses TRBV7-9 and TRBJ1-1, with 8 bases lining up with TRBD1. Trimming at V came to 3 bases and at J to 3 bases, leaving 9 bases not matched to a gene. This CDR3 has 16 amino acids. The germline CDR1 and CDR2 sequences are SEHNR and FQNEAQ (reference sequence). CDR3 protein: CASSFERQGQDTEAFF. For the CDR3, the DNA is TGTGCCAGCAGCTTTGAACGACAGGGACAGGACACTGAAGCTTTCTTT.

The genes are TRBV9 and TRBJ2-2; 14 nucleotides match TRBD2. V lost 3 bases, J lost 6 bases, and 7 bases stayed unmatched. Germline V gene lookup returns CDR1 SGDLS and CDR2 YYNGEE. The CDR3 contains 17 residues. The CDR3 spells CASSAGLAGGSAGELFF. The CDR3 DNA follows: TGTGCCAGCAGCGCCGGACTAGCGGGAGGCTCGGCCGGGGAGCTGTTTTTT.

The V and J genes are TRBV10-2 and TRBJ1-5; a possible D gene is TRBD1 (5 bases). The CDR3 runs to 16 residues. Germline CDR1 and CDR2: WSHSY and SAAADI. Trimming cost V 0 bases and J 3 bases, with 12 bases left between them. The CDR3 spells CASSESRGAFNQPQHF. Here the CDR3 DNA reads TGCGCCAGCAGTGAGTCACGAGGGGCGTTCAATCAGCCCCAGCATTTT.

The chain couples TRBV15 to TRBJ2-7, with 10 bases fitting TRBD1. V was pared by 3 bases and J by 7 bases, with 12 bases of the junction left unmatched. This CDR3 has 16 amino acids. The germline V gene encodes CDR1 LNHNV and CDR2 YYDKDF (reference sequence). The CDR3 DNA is TGTGCCACCAGCAGTACCACCGGGACAGGGGTGTGGGAGCAGTACTTC. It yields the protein CATSSTTGTGVWEQYF.

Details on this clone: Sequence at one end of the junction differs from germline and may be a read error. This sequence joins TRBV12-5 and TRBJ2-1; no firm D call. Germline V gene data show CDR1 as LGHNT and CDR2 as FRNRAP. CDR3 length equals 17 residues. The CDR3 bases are TGCGCTAGTGGTTTGGTAGTAGGTGTTGGAGTTTCCAATGAGCAGTTCTTC. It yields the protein CASGLVVGVGVSNEQFF.

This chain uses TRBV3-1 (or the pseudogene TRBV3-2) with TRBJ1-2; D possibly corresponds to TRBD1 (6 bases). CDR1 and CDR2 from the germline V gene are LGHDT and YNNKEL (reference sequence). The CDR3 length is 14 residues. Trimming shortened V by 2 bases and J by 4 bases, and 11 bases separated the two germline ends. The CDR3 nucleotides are TGTGCCAGCAGCCAACGGGACACCGTCTATGGCTACACCTTC. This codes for CASSQRDTVYGYTF.

The DNA for the CDR3 is TGTGCCAGCAGTACGGGACAGGACTACGAGCAGTACTTC. As protein: CASSTGQDYEQYF. The V and J genes are TRBV28 and TRBJ2-7, with 8 bases that match TRBD1. Germline lookup yields CDR1 MDHEN and CDR2 SYDVKM. The V segment lost 5 bases and the J segment 3 bases; nucleotides outside the gene matches: 3. CDR3 size: 13 residues.

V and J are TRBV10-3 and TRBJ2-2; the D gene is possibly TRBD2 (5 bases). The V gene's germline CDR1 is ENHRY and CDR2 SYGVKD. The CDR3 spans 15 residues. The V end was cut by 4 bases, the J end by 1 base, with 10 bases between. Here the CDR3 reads CAISVAQVNTGELFF. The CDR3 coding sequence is TGTGCCATCAGTGTAGCGCAGGTGAACACCGGGGAGCTGTTTTTT.